The entry that follows covers one TCR beta chain sequence. Its antigen is as yet unknown. The entry originates in a study of chemoradiotherapy in HPV16-positive cancers. About the study: A couple of HPV16-positive patients' cells yielded candidate HPV-specific clones and common motifs.

Overall study findings and caveats: In HPV16-positive patients, HPV-responsive T-cell expansion tracked better recurrence-free survival. Non-HPV-specific T cells did not expand in tumors during treatment, whereas candidate HPV-specific clones and E7-related motifs did.

V lost 5 bases to trimming and J lost 2 bases, with 10 bases between them. The length of the CDR3 is 12 residues. CDR1 GTSNPN and CDR2 SVGIG come from the germline V gene (reference sequence). Samples were taken several times over chemoradiotherapy. The assay was immunoSEQ multiplex PCR, and TCRdb's table has in-frame clones only and misses some. Of 23,000 or so clones in the sample, roughly 87% were seen once. The receptor was isolated from a human donor with HPV-associated anogenital cancer. The specimen comprised blood, sampled from a patient who underwent chemoradiotherapy. The rearrangement links TRBV30 to TRBJ2-7; D is perhaps TRBD1 (5 bases). This CDR3 reads CAWAGQTYEQYF. The CDR3 region has the DNA TGTGCCTGGGCCGGACAAACCTACGAGCAGTACTTC.